These T cell receptor beta chains were read from a single sample in a study of blood T cell repertoires in COVID-19. Measured with immunoSEQ multiplex PCR; TCRdb has only the in-frame clones, and not every one. The table shows under 450,000 clones, with roughly 80% occurring only once. Sequencing was done on a sample of PBMCs or T cells enriched from blood (not recorded which). These receptor sequences come from a woman in her forties or fifties who had recovered from COVID-19. The CDR3 runs from the conserved cysteine through the conserved F or W. A D gene is named only where the DNA matches it firmly. Size tells how often a clone was seen (once, few, many) or the class of an expanded clone, and some rows leave it out.

NA,NA,TRBV18,TRBJ2-7,CASSTYQSGSYEQYF,TGTGCCAGCTCAACCTACCAGTCAGGGTCCTACGAGCAGTACTTC
NA,TRBD1,TRBV6-2/TRBV6-3,TRBJ2-1,CASSLTGAAYNEQFF,TGTGCCAGCAGTTTAACAGGGGCTGCCTACAATGAGCAGTTCTTC
NA,TRBD1,TRBV4-3,TRBJ1-4,CASSQLSPGGGSGELFF,TGCGCCAGCAGCCAACTGAGCCCAGGGGGCGGCTCGGGGGAACTGTTTTTT
few,TRBD1,TRBV20-1,TRBJ2-7,CSASWTGYYEQYF,TGCAGTGCTAGTTGGACAGGGTATTACGAGCAGTACTTC
once,NA,TRBV5-1,TRBJ1-1,CASSLAPGGMNTEAFF,TGCGCCAGCAGCTTGGCCCCGGGGGGGATGAACACTGAAGCTTTCTTT
NA,TRBD2,TRBV6-2/TRBV6-3,TRBJ2-1,CASSTLLAGVYNEQFF,TGTGCCAGCAGTACGCTTCTAGCGGGAGTTTACAATGAGCAGTTCTTC
NA,NA,TRBV5-1,TRBJ2-2,CASSLAANTGELFF,TGCGCCAGCAGCTTGGCTGCGAACACCGGGGAGCTGTTTTTT
NA,NA,TRBV5-4,TRBJ2-3,CASSPRGGTDTQYF,TGTGCCAGCAGCCCTCGCGGTGGCACAGATACGCAGTATTTT
NA,NA,TRBV19,TRBJ2-3,CASSLVSKVTDTQYF,TGTGCCAGTAGTTTAGTTAGCAAAGTGACAGATACGCAGTATTTT
NA,TRBD2,TRBV7-7,TRBJ2-1,CASSFSGGASYNEQFF,TGTGCTAGCAGCTTCAGCGGGGGGGCCTCCTACAATGAGCAGTTCTTC
few,NA,TRBV9,TRBJ1-3,CASSPRTFRDTIYF,TGTGCCAGCAGCCCTCGGACCTTCAGGGACACCATATATTTT
once,TRBD2,TRBV3-1/TRBV3-2,TRBJ2-2,CASMGRLAGVTGELFF,TGTGCCAGCATGGGGAGACTAGCGGGAGTTACCGGGGAGCTGTTTTTT
once,NA,TRBV6-5,TRBJ1-2,CASSYGPEYGYTF,TGTGCCAGCAGTTACGGTCCAGAATATGGCTACACCTTC
NA,TRBD1,TRBV15,TRBJ1-4,CATSLDRGYEKLFF,TGTGCCACCAGCCTGGACAGGGGGTACGAAAAACTGTTTTTT
NA,NA,TRBV24-1,TRBJ1-2,CATEGDRGGYTF,TGTGCCACCGAAGGAGACAGAGGAGGCTACACCTTC
NA,TRBD2,TRBV7-9,TRBJ2-1,CASSLGATSGAREQFF,TGTGCCAGCAGCTTAGGAGCGACTAGCGGTGCGCGTGAGCAGTTCTTC
NA,NA,TRBV30,TRBJ1-4,CARSQGKNEKLFF,TGTGCCCGTAGCCAGGGGAAAAATGAAAAACTGTTTTTT
NA,NA,TRBV19,TRBJ1-1,CASSIGVGREAFF,TGTGCCAGTAGTATAGGTGTGGGGAGGGAAGCTTTCTTT
NA,NA,TRBV9,TRBJ1-3,CASSVVGGNSGNTIYF,TGTGCCAGCAGCGTAGTGGGGGGAAACTCTGGAAACACCATATATTTT
NA,NA,TRBV5-1,TRBJ1-5,CASSLGSSDQPQHF,TGCGCCAGCAGCTTGGGGTCGTCGGATCAGCCCCAGCATTTT
NA,TRBD1,TRBV6-5,TRBJ1-2,CASSYSSRGLHYGYTF,TGTGCCAGCAGTTACTCGAGTAGGGGGCTTCACTATGGCTACACCTTC
NA,TRBD1,TRBV4-3,TRBJ1-2,CASSHETGYYGYTF,TGCGCCAGCAGCCACGAGACAGGGTACTATGGCTACACCTTC
NA,NA,TRBV14,TRBJ1-1,CASNPLGGANTEAFF,TGTGCCAGCAACCCTTTAGGGGGGGCAAACACTGAAGCTTTCTTT
NA,NA,TRBV7-2,TRBJ2-2,CASSPWQNPNTGELFF,TGTGCCAGCAGCCCATGGCAGAACCCGAACACCGGGGAGCTGTTTTTT
NA,TRBD2,TRBV5-5,TRBJ2-5,CASSFRLAGGETQYF,TGTGCCAGCAGCTTCCGACTAGCGGGAGGAGAGACCCAGTACTTC
NA,NA,TRBV12-5,TRBJ1-3,CASGSGPRGHSGNTIYF,TGTGCTAGTGGTTCGGGGCCGCGGGGTCACTCTGGAAACACCATATATTTT
once,NA,TRBV13,TRBJ2-1,CASSSVRGGGNNEQFF,TGTGCCAGCAGCTCAGTGAGGGGAGGTGGGAACAATGAGCAGTTCTTC
NA,NA,TRBV9,TRBJ1-4,CASSVATGAGEKLFF,TGTGCCAGCAGCGTAGCTACTGGGGCAGGTGAAAAACTGTTTTTT
NA,NA,TRBV11-2,TRBJ2-7,CASSLGQPGDYEQYF,TGTGCCAGCAGCTTAGGCCAACCGGGAGACTACGAGCAGTACTTC
NA,NA,TRBV19,TRBJ2-1,CASTPGGSNEQFF,TGTGCCAGTACGCCCGGGGGTTCCAATGAGCAGTTCTTC
NA,TRBD1,TRBV6-4,TRBJ2-2,CASSPGAGGAGELFF,TGTGCCAGCAGTCCGGGGGCAGGGGGCGCCGGGGAGCTGTTTTTT
NA,NA,TRBV24-1,TRBJ2-3,CATSEEGAGTDTQYF,TGTGCCACCAGTGAGGAGGGGGCGGGCACAGATACGCAGTATTTT
NA,TRBD2,TRBV3-1/TRBV3-2,TRBJ2-7,CASSQPGLAGGLRNEQYF,TGTGCCAGCAGCCAACCGGGACTAGCGGGGGGGCTTCGAAACGAGCAGTACTTC
NA,NA,TRBV15,TRBJ1-1,CATSRAVWGVTEAFF,TGTGCCACCAGCAGAGCCGTTTGGGGAGTCACTGAAGCTTTCTTT
NA,TRBD1,TRBV5-4,TRBJ1-2,CVTAGGYGYTF,TGTGTCACGGCAGGGGGCTATGGCTACACCTTC
NA,NA,TRBV21-1,TRBJ1-2,CASSIGYTF,TGTGCCAGCAGCATAGGCTACACCTTC
NA,NA,TRBV7-2,TRBJ1-6,CASSPWTASMSSPLHF,TGTGCCAGCAGCCCCTGGACAGCGTCTATGAGTTCACCCCTCCACTTT
NA,TRBD2,TRBV6-6,TRBJ2-1,CASIIRPPSGGNEQFF,TGTGCCAGCATCATACGTCCCCCTAGCGGGGGGAATGAGCAGTTCTTC
NA,NA,TRBV27,TRBJ1-4,CASIGFQGNEKLFF,TGTGCCAGCATAGGTTTTCAGGGGAACGAAAAACTGTTTTTT
once,NA,TRBV5-4,TRBJ1-1,CASSLSGGSTEAFF,TGTGCCAGCAGCTTGTCGGGAGGGAGTACTGAAGCTTTCTTT